This T cell receptor (beta chain) was found in a study of control samples from healthy donors and cancer patients. J gave up 1 base and V 5 bases, and 5 bases lay outside the gene matches. Germline V lookup: CDR1 LGHNA, CDR2 YNFKEQ. The CDR3 spans 15 residues. Clones were read by immunoSEQ multiplex PCR, and TCRdb kept only the in-frame ones, dropping some. Counted here are roughly 59,000 clones, under 95% occurring once; the ten biggest clones make up about 1.7%. The receptor was derived from a man aged 35 to 55 with colorectal cancer. The specimen was PBMCs. The chain links TRBV4-2 to TRBJ2-3, with 8 bases lining up with TRBD2. The CDR3 DNA reads TGTGCCAGCAGCAAACGGGGGGGCCGCACAGATACGCAGTATTTT. It encodes CASSKRGGRTDTQYF.